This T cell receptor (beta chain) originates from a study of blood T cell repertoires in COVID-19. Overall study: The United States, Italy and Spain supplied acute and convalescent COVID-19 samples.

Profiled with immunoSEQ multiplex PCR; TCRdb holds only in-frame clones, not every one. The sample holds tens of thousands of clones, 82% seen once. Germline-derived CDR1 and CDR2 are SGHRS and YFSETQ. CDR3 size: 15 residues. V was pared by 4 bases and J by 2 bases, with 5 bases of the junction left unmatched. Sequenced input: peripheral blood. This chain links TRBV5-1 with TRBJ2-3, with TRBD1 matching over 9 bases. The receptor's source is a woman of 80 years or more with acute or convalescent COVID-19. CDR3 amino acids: CASSRDRAFTDTQYF. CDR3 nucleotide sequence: TGCGCCAGCAGCCGGGACAGGGCTTTCACAGATACGCAGTATTTT.